The following is a TCR beta chain sequence with its context. The CDR3 loop spans 15 amino acids. Germline V CDR1 and CDR2: SNHLY, FYNNEI. With 10 bases removed from V and 9 bases from J, the gap between germline ends came to 22 bases. This entry is derived from a study of technical replicates of blood from several donors. The protocol was immunoSEQ multiplex PCR, while the TCRdb copy is restricted to in-frame clones and leaves out a portion. Of about 49,000 clones in the sample, 92% were seen once. J is TRBJ1-6 and V is TRBV2; perhaps TRBD1 as D (5 bases). The sample was PBMCs. This receptor was obtained from a human donor in good health. Some clones in this sample may be carry-over from other donors' samples. Written as DNA, the CDR3 is TGTGCCAACCTGATGGGACCGGGGGTGGGTTCACCCCTCCACTTT. It is translated as CANLMGPGVGSPLHF.